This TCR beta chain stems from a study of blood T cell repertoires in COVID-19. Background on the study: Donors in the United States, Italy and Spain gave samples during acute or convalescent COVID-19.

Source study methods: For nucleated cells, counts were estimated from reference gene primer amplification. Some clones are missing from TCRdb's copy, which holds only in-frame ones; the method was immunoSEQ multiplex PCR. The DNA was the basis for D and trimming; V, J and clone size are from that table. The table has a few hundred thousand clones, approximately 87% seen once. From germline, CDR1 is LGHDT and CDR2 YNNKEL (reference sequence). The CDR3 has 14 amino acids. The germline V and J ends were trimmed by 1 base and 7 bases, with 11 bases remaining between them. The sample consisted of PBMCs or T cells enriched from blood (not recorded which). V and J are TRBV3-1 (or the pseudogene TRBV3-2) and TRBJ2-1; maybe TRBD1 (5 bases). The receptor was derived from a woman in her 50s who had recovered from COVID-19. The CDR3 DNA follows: TGTGCCAGCAGCCAAGTCGACAGCTCGAATGAGCAGTTCTTC. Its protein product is CASSQVDSSNEQFF.